This T cell receptor (beta chain) came from a study of blood T cell repertoires in COVID-19. Study-wide background: Samples of COVID-19 (acute and convalescent) were obtained from the United States, Italy and Spain. T cells, B-cell-depleted T cells, or PBMCs supplied cDNA or gDNA.

Only a few counts were recorded for this clone. Looked up from germline, CDR1 is SNHLY and CDR2 is FYNNEI. This CDR3 has 13 residues. V was trimmed by 6 bases and J by 4 bases, leaving 13 bases between them. Measured with immunoSEQ multiplex PCR; TCRdb has only the in-frame clones, and not every one. The repertoire consists of around 300,000 clones, with 89% occurring once and the leading ten covering approximately 2.2%. The source is a man aged 50-60 years with acute or convalescent COVID-19. The sample consisted of peripheral blood. The chain is built from TRBV2 and TRBJ2-7; D is possibly TRBD2 (5 bases). The CDR3 protein is CASREDGVYEQYF. CDR3 DNA sequence: TGTGCCAGCAGGGAGGACGGGGTTTACGAGCAGTACTTC.